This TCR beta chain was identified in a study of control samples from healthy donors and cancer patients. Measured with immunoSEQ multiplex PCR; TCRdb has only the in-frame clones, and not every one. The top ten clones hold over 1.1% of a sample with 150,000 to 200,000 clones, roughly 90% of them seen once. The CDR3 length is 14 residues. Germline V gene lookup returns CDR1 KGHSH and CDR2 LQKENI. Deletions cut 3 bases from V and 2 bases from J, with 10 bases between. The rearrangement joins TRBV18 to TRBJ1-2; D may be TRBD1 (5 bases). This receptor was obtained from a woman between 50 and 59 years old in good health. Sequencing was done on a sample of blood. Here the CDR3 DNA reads TGTGCCAGCTCACCCTCTGGGGACAACTATGGCTACACCTTC. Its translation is CASSPSGDNYGYTF.